One and the same sample provided the 12 T cell receptor beta chains below, sequenced in a study of PD-1 blockade in classical Hodgkin lymphoma. This table comes from immunoSEQ multiplex PCR, and its TCRdb copy is limited to in-frame clones, with some not included. The sample records under 20,000 clones, roughly 90% being singletons. Relapse after autologous stem cell transplantation occurred in every patient, and brentuximab vedotin exposure varied. The sample consisted of peripheral blood mononuclear cells (PBMCs), taken before the second cycle of nivolumab. The receptors originated from a human donor with classical Hodgkin lymphoma.

This clone was seen a handful of times. Other DNA sequences within the sample encode an identical CDR3. The gene calls are TRBV5-1 and TRBJ1-3, with D maybe TRBD1 (5 bases). The CDR3 loop spans 15 amino acids. The germline V gene has CDR1 SGHRS and CDR2 YFSETQ. Trimming cost V 0 bases and J 0 bases, with 7 bases left between them. The CDR3 DNA follows: TGCGCCAGCAGCTTGGCTGGGGGCTCTGGAAACACCATATATTTT. The encoded protein is CASSLAGGSGNTIYF. The full variable domain, in which reference TRBV5-1 and TRBJ1-3 provide the parts outside the CDR3, is KAGVTQTPRYLIKTRGQQVTLSCSPISGHRSVSWYQQTPGQGLQFLFEYFSETQRNKGNFPGRFSGRQFSNSRSEMNVSTLELGDSALYLCASSLAGGSGNTIYFGEGSWLTVV.

The chain carries TRBV7-8 and TRBJ1-4; D is unresolved. Germline lookup yields CDR1 SGHVS and CDR2 FQNEAQ. The CDR3 loop spans 14 amino acids. Trimming removed 4 bases from V and 7 bases from J, with 13 bases in between. CDR3 amino acids: CASSSQAMGEKLFF. The CDR3 DNA is TGTGCCAGCAGCTCCCAGGCCATGGGTGAAAAACTGTTTTTT.

This clone was counted a few times. The rearrangement uses TRBV29-1 and TRBJ1-1; D may be TRBD1 (5 bases). With 6 bases removed from V and 5 bases from J, the gap between germline ends came to 13 bases. The CDR3 contains 12 residues. From germline, CDR1 is SQVTM and CDR2 ANQGSEA. CDR3 residues: CSVQALRTEAFF. The CDR3 nucleotides are TGCAGCGTACAGGCCTTGAGGACTGAAGCTTTCTTT.

The chain employs TRBV2 and TRBJ2-7; D remains ambiguous. Germline V gene data show CDR1 as SNHLY and CDR2 as FYNNEI. The CDR3 is 13 residues long. The V end lost 7 bases, the J end lost 2 bases, and 12 bases lay between the germline ends. CDR3 in amino acids: CASTTQIPYEQYF. The DNA of the CDR3 is TGTGCCAGCACGACCCAGATCCCCTACGAGCAGTACTTC.

The CDR3 region has the DNA TGCAGCGTCTCCGACAGCCGCTATGGCTACACCTTC. Translated, it gives CSVSDSRYGYTF. V is TRBV29-1 and J is TRBJ1-2; D might be TRBD1 (5 bases). The CDR3 extends over 12 amino acids. Trimming pared 6 bases from V and 4 bases from J, leaving 12 bases between. CDR1 and CDR2 (germline): SQVTM, ANQGSEA.

The genes are TRBV7-9 and TRBJ2-2, with D maybe TRBD2 (6 bases). The CDR3 covers 15 residues. Trimming left V 7 bases short and J 2 bases short, with 14 bases between. In germline, CDR1 is SEHNR, CDR2 FQNEAQ (reference sequence). The CDR3 bases are TGTGCCAGCACCGTCGGGGGAACCAACACCGGGGAGCTGTTTTTT. This gives the protein CASTVGGTNTGELFF. The whole variable domain, filled in from reference TRBV7-9 and TRBJ2-2, reads DTGVSQNPRHKITKRGQNVTFRCDPISEHNRLYWYRQTLGQGPEFLTYFQNEAQLEKSRLLSDRFSAERPKGSFSTLEIQRTEQGDSAMYLCASTVGGTNTGELFFGEGSRLTVL.

The chain recombines TRBV4-1 with TRBJ2-1; D could derive from TRBD1 or TRBD2 (7 bases each). V lost 3 bases, J lost 4 bases, and 28 bases lay in between. Germline-derived CDR1 and CDR2 are MGHRA and YSYEKL. This CDR3 is built from 20 residues. CDR3 DNA: TGCGCCAGCAGCCATAAGCGGGGACAGCCTAGCACGCTCCTATACAATGAGCAGTTCTTC. Protein: CASSHKRGQPSTLLYNEQFF.

V is TRBV5-1 and J is TRBJ2-5; D unresolved. The closer fit of TRBJ2-7 to the DNA end suggests the J call may be wrong. This CDR3 is built from 13 residues. The germline CDR1 and CDR2 sequences are SGHRS and YFSETQ. In DNA, the CDR3 is TGCGCCAGCAGCTTGGGCAGCTCCTACGAGCAGTACTTC. It translates to CASSLGSSYEQYF.

V usage is TRBV5-1 and J usage is TRBJ2-7; D may be TRBD2 (6 bases). This CDR3 region has 15 residues. The germline V gene has CDR1 SGHRS and CDR2 YFSETQ. Trimming took 5 bases from V and 3 from J, leaving 18 bases between them. In DNA, the CDR3 is TGCGCCAGCAGGGAGGTCGGGGGTACGGGCTACGAGCAGTACTTC. It codes for CASREVGGTGYEQYF.

J is TRBJ1-5 and V is TRBV4-2; D perhaps matches TRBD1 (5 bases). This CDR3 is 15 amino acids long. V was pared by 0 bases and J by 6 bases, with 12 bases between. Germline values: CDR1 LGHNA, CDR2 YNFKEQ. This CDR3 reads CASSQEGQGFQPQHF. The DNA for the CDR3 is TGTGCCAGCAGCCAAGAAGGGCAGGGTTTTCAGCCCCAGCATTTT.

The chain joins TRBV5-1 to TRBJ1-1; 8 bases match TRBD1. The CDR3 extends over 13 amino acids. Germline CDR1 and CDR2: SGHRS and YFSETQ. After removal of 7 bases from V and 1 base from J, the junction contained 3 bases not matched to a gene. CDR3 amino acids: CASGQGANTEAFF. The CDR3 region has the DNA TGCGCCAGCGGACAGGGAGCGAACACTGAAGCTTTCTTT.

This clone was observed a single time. The V gene is TRBV6-6, the J gene TRBJ2-7; D is unresolved. This CDR3 is built from 14 residues. CDR1 and CDR2 (germline): MNHNY, SVGAGI (reference sequence). V was trimmed by 6 bases and J by 1 base, leaving 13 bases between them. CDR3 protein: CASSPQPDSYEQYF. The CDR3 nucleotides read TGTGCCAGCAGCCCCCAGCCAGATTCCTACGAGCAGTACTTC.